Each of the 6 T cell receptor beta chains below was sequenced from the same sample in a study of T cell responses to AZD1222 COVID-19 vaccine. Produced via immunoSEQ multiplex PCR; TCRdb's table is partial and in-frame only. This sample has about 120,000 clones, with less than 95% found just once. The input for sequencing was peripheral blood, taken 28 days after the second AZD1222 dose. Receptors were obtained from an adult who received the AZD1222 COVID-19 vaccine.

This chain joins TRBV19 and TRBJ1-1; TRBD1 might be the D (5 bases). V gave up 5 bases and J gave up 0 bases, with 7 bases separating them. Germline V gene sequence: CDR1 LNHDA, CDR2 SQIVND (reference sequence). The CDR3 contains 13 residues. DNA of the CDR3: TGTGCCAGTAGTGCGACAGTGAACACTGAAGCTTTCTTT. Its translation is CASSATVNTEAFF.

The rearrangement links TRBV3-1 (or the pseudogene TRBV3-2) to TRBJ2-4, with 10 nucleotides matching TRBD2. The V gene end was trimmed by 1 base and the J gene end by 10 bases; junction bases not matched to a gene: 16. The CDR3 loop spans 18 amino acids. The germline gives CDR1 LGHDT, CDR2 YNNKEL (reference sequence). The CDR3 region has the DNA TGTGCCAGCAGCCAAGTTGCCCAACTAGCGGGGTTCGTTCCTATTCAGTACTTC. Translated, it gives CASSQVAQLAGFVPIQYF.

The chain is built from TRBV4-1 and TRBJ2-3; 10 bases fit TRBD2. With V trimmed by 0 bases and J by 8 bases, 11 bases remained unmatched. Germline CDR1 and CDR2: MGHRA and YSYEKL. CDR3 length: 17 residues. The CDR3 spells CASSQDALAGDAGTQYF. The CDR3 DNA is TGCGCCAGCAGCCAAGATGCCCTAGCGGGGGACGCAGGTACGCAGTATTTT.

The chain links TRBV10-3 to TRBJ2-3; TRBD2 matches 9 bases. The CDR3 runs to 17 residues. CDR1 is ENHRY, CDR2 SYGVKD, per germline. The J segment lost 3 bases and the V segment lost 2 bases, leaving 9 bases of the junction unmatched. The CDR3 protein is CAISEDIAGDGTDTQYF. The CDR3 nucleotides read TGTGCCATCAGTGAGGATATAGCGGGAGATGGGACAGATACGCAGTATTTT.

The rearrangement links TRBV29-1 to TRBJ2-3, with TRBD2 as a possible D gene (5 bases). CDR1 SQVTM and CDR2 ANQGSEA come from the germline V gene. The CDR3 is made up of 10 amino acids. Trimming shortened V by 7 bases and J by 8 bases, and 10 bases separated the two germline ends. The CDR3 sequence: CSASDFTQYF. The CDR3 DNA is TGCAGCGCTTCGGACTTTACGCAGTATTTT.

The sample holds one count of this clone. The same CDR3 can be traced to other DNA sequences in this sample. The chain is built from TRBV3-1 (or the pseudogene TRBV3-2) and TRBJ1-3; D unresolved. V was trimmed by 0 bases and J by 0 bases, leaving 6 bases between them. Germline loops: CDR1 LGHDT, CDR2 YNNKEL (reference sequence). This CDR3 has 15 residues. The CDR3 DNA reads TGTGCCAGCAGCCAAGATCGTTACTCTGGAAACACCATATATTTT. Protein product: CASSQDRYSGNTIYF.